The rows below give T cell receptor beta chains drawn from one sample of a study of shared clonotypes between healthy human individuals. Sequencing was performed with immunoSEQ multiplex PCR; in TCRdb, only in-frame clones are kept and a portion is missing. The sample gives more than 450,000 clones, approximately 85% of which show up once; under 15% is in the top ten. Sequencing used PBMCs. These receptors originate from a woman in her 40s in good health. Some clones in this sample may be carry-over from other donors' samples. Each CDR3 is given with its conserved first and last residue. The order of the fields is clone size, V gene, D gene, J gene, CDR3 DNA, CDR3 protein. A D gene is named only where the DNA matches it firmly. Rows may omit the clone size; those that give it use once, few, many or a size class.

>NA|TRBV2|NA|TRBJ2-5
TGTGCCAGCAGTGAATCGGGACTGGGAGCGGAGACCCAGTACTTC
CASSESGLGAETQYF
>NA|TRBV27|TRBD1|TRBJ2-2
TGTGCCAGCAGTTTATTGCAGGGGGCTAGGGGCGGGGAGCTGTTTTTT
CASSLLQGARGGELFF
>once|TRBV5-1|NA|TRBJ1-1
TGCGCCAGCAGCCAAGGGACTCCGAACACTGAAGCTTTCTTT
CASSQGTPNTEAFF
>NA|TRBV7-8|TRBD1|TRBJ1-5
TGTGCCAGCAGCGGACAGGGGGCTCAGCCCCAGCATTTT
CASSGQGAQPQHF
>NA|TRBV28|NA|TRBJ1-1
TGTGCCAGCAGTTTTTGGACAGTCGTCACTGAAGCTTTCTTT
CASSFWTVVTEAFF
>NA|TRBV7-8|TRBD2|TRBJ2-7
TGTGCCAGCAGCTTAGAGGGGGGACTAGCGGGAGGCCCCTCCTACGAGCAGTACTTC
CASSLEGGLAGGPSYEQYF
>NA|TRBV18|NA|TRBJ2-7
TGTGCCAGCTCGTCGGGACTGGCGGGCTACGAGCAGTACTTC
CASSSGLAGYEQYF
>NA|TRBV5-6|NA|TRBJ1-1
TGTGCCAGCCCCCCGCGGCGGGGGTACACTGAAGCTTTCTTT
CASPPRRGYTEAFF
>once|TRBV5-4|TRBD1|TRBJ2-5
TGTGCCAGTCGCGACAGGGTGGGAGAGACCCAGTACTTC
CASRDRVGETQYF
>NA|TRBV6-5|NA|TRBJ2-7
TGTGCCAGCAGGCCGGACGTAACCTACGAGCAGTACTTC
CASRPDVTYEQYF
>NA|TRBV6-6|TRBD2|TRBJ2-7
TGTGCCAGCCGCCCGGGCGGGAGTGCCTACGAGCAGTACTTC
CASRPGGSAYEQYF
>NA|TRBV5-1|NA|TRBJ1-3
TGCGCCAGCAGCTTCGACCCTGAGGGAGGAAACACCATATATTTT
CASSFDPEGGNTIYF
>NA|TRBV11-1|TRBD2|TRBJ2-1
TGTGCCAGCAGCTGGGGACTAGCGGGAGGACGGGACAATGAGCAGTTCTTC
CASSWGLAGGRDNEQFF
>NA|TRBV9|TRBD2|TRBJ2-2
TGTGCCAGCAGCCGGACTAGCGGGTACACCGGGGAGCTGTTTTTT
CASSRTSGYTGELFF
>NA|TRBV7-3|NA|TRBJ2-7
TGTGCCAGCAGCTTAACGGGAGGCGGCGACGAGCAGTACTTC
CASSLTGGGDEQYF
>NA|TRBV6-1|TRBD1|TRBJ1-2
TGTGCCAGCAGGCAACAGGGGAGGTATGGCTACACCTTC
CASRQQGRYGYTF
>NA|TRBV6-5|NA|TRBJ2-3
TGTGCCAGCAGTTTACAGGGCTCAGATACGCAGTATTTT
CASSLQGSDTQYF
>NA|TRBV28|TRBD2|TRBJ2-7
TGTGCCAGCAGTTTAGTGCGGGAGGGCCTCTACGAGCAGTACTTC
CASSLVREGLYEQYF
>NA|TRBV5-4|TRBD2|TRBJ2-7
TGTGCCAGCAGCCCCGGACTAGCGGGGCCCCACGAGCAGTACTTC
CASSPGLAGPHEQYF
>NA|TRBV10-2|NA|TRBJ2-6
TGCGCCAGCAGTGAGTCGAGGCCCGGGGGGCCCTCTGGGGCCAACGTCCTGACTTTC
CASSESRPGGPSGANVLTF
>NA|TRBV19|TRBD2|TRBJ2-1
TGTGCCAGTAGTATCCGAGCGGGAGTAGATAACAATGAGCAGTTCTTC
CASSIRAGVDNNEQFF
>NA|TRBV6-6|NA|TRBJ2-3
TGTGCCAGCAGTCCTTCAGATACGCAGTATTTT
CASSPSDTQYF
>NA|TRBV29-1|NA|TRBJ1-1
TGCAGCGTTGAAGTTCCTCGGCTGACAAACACTGAAGCTTTCTTT
CSVEVPRLTNTEAFF
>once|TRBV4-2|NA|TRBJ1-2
TGTGCCAGCAGCCAAGGATCGGGGGGACGGGAGATCTATGGCTACACCTTC
CASSQGSGGREIYGYTF
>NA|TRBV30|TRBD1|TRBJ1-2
TGTGCCTGGACCCCGACAGGGTATGGCTACACCTTC
CAWTPTGYGYTF
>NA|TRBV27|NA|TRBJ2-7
TGTGCCAGCAGTCAAGGGGGGTTCCTAATCCACGAGCAGTACTTC
CASSQGGFLIHEQYF
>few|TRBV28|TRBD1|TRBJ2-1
TGTGCCAGCAGTCCCTTTGGGCGGTTGGGACAGGGTTCCGATGAGCAGTTCTTC
CASSPFGRLGQGSDEQFF
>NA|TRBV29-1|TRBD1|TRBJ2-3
TGCAGCGTTGTACAGGGGACAGATACGCAGTATTTT
CSVVQGTDTQYF
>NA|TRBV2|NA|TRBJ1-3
TGTGCCAGCGATTCACGACAGCCACTAAACACCATATATTTT
CASDSRQPLNTIYF
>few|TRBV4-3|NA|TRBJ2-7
TGCGCCAGCAGCCAAGAACGTGTGAGTTTGCGCGAGCAGTACTTC
CASSQERVSLREQYF
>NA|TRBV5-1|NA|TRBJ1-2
TGCGCCAGCAGCTCCACAGGAGTAGATAGCTACACCTTC
CASSSTGVDSYTF
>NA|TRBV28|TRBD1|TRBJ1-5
TGTGCCAGCAGTTTGGGGACAGGTAGCAATCAGCCCCAGCATTTT
CASSLGTGSNQPQHF
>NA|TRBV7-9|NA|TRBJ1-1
TGTGCCAGCAGCACCTGGACGGGGAACACTGAAGCTTTCTTT
CASSTWTGNTEAFF
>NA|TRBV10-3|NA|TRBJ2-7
TGTGCCATCAGTGAGTCGACTCATCTCGAGCAGTACTTC
CAISESTHLEQYF
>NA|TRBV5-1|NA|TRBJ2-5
TGCGCCAGCAGCAGGGGACCGTCAGAAGAGACCCAGTACTTC
CASSRGPSEETQYF
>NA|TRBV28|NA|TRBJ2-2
TGTGCCAGCAGTTTGTCTGTTGGGAACACCGGGGAGCTGTTTTTT
CASSLSVGNTGELFF
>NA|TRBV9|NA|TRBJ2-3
TGTGCCAGCAGCGTCTCTTTTCGGCATAGCACAGATACGCAGTATTTT
CASSVSFRHSTDTQYF
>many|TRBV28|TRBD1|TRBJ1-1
TGTGCCAGCAGTCCGTTAGACAGGGATAGCCCTGAAGCTTTCTTT
CASSPLDRDSPEAFF
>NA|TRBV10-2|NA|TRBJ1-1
TGCGCCAGCAGGGATGGGACACTGAGGGGTGAAGCTTTCTTT
CASRDGTLRGEAFF
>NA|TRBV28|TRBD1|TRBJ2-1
TGTGCCAGCAGTCTCTTTGGGACAGGGGAGCAGTTCTTC
CASSLFGTGEQFF
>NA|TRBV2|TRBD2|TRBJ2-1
TGTGCCAGCAGGGTGACTAGCGGGAGCTCCTACAATGAGCAGTTCTTC
CASRVTSGSSYNEQFF
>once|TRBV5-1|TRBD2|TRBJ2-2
TGCGCCAGCAGAGCGGGACTAACTACGAACACCGGGGAGCTGTTTTTT
CASRAGLTTNTGELFF
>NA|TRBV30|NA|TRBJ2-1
TGTGCCTGGAGCAGAAGGGGATCTTACAATGAGCAGTTCTTC
CAWSRRGSYNEQFF
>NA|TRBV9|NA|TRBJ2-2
TGTGCCAGCAGCCCTCGTAGTAGCGGAGACACCGGGGAGCTGTTTTTT
CASSPRSSGDTGELFF
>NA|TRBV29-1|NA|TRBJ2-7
TGCAGCGTTTATCCCGAGTGCTACGAGCAGTACTTC
CSVYPECYEQYF
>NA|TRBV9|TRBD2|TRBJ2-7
TGTGCCAGCAGCGCGGACCTAGCGGGAGGTCGCGAGCAGTACTTC
CASSADLAGGREQYF
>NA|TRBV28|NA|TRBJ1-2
TGTGCCAGCAGTTCCACGGGACGGCTCGGCTACACCTTC
CASSSTGRLGYTF
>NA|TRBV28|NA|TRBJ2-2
TGTGCCAGCAGAAGCACCGGGGAGCTGTTTTTT
CASRSTGELFF
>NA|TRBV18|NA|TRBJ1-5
TGTGCCAGCTCACCAACTCACCTTAGCAATCAGCCCCAGCATTTT
CASSPTHLSNQPQHF
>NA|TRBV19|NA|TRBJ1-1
TGTGCCAGTAGTATCCCCCCCCAGAGGGGCGTCACTGAAGCTTTCTTT
CASSIPPQRGVTEAFF
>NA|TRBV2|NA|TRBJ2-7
TGTGCCAGCAGTGTGGACTACACCTACGAGCAGTACTTC
CASSVDYTYEQYF
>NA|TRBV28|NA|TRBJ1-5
TGTGCCAGCAGTTTATGGGGGCAACAGCCCCAGCATTTT
CASSLWGQQPQHF
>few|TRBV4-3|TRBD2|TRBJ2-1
TGCGCCAGCAGCCAAGATCGGGCGCGGGAGATTGAATATGAGCAGTTCTTC
CASSQDRAREIEYEQFF
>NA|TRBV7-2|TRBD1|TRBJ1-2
TGTGCCAGCAGCAGAAACAGGGGGATCTATGGCTACACCTTC
CASSRNRGIYGYTF
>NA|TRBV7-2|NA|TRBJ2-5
TGTGCCAGCAGCCAGAACGGACGCCAAGAGACCCAGTACTTC
CASSQNGRQETQYF
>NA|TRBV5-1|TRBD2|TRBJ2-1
TGCGCCAGCAGCTTAAACCCGGGACTAGGATACAATGAGCAGTTCTTC
CASSLNPGLGYNEQFF